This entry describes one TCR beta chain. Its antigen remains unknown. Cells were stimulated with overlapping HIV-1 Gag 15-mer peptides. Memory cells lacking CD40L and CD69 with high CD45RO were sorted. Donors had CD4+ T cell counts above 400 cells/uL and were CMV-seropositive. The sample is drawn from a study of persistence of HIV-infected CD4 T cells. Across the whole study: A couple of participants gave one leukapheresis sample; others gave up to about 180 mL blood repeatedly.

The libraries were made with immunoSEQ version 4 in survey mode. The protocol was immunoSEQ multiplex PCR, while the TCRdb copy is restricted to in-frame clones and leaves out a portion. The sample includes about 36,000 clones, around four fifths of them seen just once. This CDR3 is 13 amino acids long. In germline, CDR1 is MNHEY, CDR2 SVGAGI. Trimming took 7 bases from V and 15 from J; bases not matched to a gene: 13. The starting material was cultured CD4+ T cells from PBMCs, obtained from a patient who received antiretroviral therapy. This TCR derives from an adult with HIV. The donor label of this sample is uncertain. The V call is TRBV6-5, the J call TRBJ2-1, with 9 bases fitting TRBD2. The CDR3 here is CASTLSGGGHPFF. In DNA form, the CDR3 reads TGTGCCAGCACTCTTAGCGGGGGAGGCCATCCGTTCTTC.